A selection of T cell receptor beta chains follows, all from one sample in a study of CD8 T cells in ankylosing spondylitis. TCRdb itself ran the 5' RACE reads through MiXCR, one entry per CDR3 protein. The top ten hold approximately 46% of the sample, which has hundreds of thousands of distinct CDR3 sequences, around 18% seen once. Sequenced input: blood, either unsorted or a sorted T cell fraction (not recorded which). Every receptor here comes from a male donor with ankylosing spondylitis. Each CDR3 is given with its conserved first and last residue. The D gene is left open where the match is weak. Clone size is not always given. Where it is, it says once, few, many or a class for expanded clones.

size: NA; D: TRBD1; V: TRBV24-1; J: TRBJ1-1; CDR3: CATSDHLIIRGQGPGSTEAFF; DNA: TGTGCCACCAGTGATCACCTCATTATCCGAGGACAGGGGCCCGGAAGCACTGAAGCTTTCTTT
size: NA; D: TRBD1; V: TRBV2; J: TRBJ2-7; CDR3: CASRETGTESSYEQYF; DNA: TGTGCCAGCAGAGAAACCGGGACAGAGAGCTCCTACGAGCAGTACTTC
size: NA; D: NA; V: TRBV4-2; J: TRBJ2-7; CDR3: CASSQDTNSYEQYF; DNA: TGTGCCAGCAGCCAGGACACCAACTCCTACGAGCAGTACTTC
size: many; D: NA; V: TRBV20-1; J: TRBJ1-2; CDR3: CSALQGDYGYTF; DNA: TGCAGTGCCCTACAAGGGGACTATGGCTACACCTTC
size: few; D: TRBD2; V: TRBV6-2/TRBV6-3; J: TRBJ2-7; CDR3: CASSGSGWYEQYF; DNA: TGTGCCAGCAGTGGTAGCGGGTGGTACGAGCAGTACTTC
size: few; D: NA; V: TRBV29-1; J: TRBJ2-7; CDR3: CSVTGQPSPEQYF; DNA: TGCAGCGTGACAGGACAGCCCTCGCCCGAGCAGTACTTC
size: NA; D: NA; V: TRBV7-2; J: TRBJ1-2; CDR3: CASSLWEYGYTF; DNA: TGTGCCAGCAGCTTGTGGGAATATGGCTACACCTTC
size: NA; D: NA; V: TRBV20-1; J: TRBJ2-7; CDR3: CSARDLGQTNPYEQYF; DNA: TGCAGTGCTAGAGATTTAGGGCAGACCAACCCCTACGAGCAGTACTTC
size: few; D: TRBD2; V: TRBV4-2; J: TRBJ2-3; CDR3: CASRVTSGSRTDTQYF; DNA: TGTGCCAGCAGAGTCACGAGCGGGAGTAGAACAGATACGCAGTATTTT
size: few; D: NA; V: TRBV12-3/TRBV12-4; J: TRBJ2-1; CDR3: CASSLLGVGNEQFF; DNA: TGTGCCAGCAGTTTACTGGGTGTCGGCAATGAGCAGTTCTTC
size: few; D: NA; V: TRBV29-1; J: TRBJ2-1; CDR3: CSVEGAGRPEWNEQFF; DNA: TGCAGCGTTGAAGGGGCTGGTAGGCCCGAGTGGAATGAGCAGTTCTTC
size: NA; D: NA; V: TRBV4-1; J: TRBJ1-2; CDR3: CASSQDSRGTEDGYTF; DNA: TGCGCCAGCAGCCAAGATTCGCGGGGGACCGAGGATGGCTACACCTTC
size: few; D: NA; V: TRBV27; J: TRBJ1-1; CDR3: CATLMGTEAFF; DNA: TGTGCCACCCTGATGGGGACTGAAGCTTTCTTT
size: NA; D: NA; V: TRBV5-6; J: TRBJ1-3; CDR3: CASRLGADIYSGNTIYF; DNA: TGTGCCAGCAGATTGGGGGCGGACATTTACTCTGGAAACACCATATATTTT
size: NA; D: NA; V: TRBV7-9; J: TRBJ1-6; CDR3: CASTIETGWNNSPLHF; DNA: TGTGCCAGCACCATCGAAACAGGTTGGAATAATTCACCCCTCCACTTT
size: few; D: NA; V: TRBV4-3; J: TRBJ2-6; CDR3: CASSQDRDPFSGANVLTF; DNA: TGCGCCAGCAGCCAAGACAGGGACCCTTTCTCTGGGGCCAACGTCCTGACTTTC
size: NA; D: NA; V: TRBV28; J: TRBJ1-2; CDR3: CASSLSREVYGYTF; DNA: TGTGCCAGCAGTTTATCCAGGGAGGTCTATGGCTACACCTTC
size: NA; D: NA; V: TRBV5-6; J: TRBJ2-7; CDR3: CASRLSHEQYF; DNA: TGTGCCAGCAGGTTGTCTCACGAGCAGTACTTC
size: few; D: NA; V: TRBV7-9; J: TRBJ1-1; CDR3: CASSFEGWVKNTEAFF; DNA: TGTGCCAGCAGCTTCGAAGGGTGGGTCAAGAACACTGAAGCTTTCTTT
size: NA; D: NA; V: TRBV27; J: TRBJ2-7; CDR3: CASSLRRANYEQYF; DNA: TGTGCCAGCAGTTTAAGGCGGGCAAACTACGAGCAGTACTTC
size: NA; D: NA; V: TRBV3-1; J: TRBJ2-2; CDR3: CASSQPDTPNTGELFF; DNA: TGTGCCAGCAGCCAACCTGACACCCCGAACACCGGGGAGCTGTTTTTT
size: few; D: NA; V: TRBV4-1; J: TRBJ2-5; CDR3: CASSQEWSDQETQYF; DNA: TGCGCCAGCAGCCAAGAATGGAGTGATCAAGAGACCCAGTACTTC
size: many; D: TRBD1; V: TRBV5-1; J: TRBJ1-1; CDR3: CASSWGQWHTEAFF; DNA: TGCGCCAGCAGCTGGGGACAGTGGCACACTGAAGCTTTCTTT
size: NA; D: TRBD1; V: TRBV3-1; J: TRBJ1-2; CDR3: CASSPPLGQGGGYTF; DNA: TGTGCCAGCAGCCCGCCGCTGGGACAGGGCGGCGGCTACACCTTC
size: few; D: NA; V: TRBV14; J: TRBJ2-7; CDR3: CASSQDLEGPYEQYF; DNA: TGTGCCAGCAGCCAAGATCTGGAAGGGCCCTACGAGCAGTACTTC
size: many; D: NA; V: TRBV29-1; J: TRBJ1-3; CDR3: CSVEDPAEHSGNTIYF; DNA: TGCAGCGTTGAAGACCCTGCAGAGCACTCTGGAAACACCATATATTTT
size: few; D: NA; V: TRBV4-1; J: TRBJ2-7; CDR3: CASSQDRSVHYEQYF; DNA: TGCGCCAGCAGCCAAGACCGGTCAGTACATTACGAGCAGTACTTC
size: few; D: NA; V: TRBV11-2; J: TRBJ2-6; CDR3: CASSLTPGANVLTF; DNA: TGTGCCAGCAGCTTAACCCCGGGGGCCAACGTCCTGACTTTC